The sequence of this TCR beta chain was determined in a study of cytomegalovirus exposure and HLA in healthy donors. The donors comprised healthy bone marrow donors. Germline CDR1 is SGHDN and CDR2 is FVKESK. The ends were cut back, 2 bases at V and 4 bases at J, with 12 bases in the middle. The length of the CDR3 is 14 residues. Use of 60 Vbeta and 13 Jbeta primers characterized the PCR. Here immunoSEQ multiplex PCR was the method, and the copy in TCRdb shows in-frame clones only, minus some. Here the sample spans tens of thousands of clones, more than 70% being singletons. This TCR was recovered from a male donor in good health and CMV-seronegative. The sequencing sample was made of PBMCs. The gene calls are TRBV14 and TRBJ2-7, with TRBD2 as a possible D gene (6 bases). In nucleotides, the CDR3 is TGTGCCAGCAGCCAAAACGGACTATCTTACGAGCAGTACTTC. This encodes CASSQNGLSYEQYF.